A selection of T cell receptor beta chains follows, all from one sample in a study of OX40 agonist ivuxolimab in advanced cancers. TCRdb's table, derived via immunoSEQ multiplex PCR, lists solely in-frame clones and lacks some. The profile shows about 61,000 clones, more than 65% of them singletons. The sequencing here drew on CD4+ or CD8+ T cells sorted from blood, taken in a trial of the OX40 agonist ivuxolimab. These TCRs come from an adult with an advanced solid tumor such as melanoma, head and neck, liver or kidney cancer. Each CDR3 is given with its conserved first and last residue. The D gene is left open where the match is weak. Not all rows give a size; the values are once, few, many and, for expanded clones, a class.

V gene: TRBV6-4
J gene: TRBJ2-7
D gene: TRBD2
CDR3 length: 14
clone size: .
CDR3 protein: CANPGTSGTHEQYF
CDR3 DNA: TGTGCCAACCCCGGGACTAGCGGCACCCACGAGCAGTACTTC

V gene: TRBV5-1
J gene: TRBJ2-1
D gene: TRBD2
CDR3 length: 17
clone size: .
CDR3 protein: CASSLGGLAGKANEQFF
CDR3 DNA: TGCGCCAGCAGCTTGGGGGGACTAGCGGGAAAGGCAAATGAGCAGTTCTTC

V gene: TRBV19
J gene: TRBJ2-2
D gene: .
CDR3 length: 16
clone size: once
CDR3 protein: CASSQSGRASTGELFF
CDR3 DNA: TGTGCCAGTAGTCAGTCGGGTAGGGCGTCCACCGGGGAGCTGTTTTTT

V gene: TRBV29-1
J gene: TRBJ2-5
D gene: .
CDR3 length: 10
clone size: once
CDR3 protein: CSVSEETQYF
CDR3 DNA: TGCAGCGTCTCCGAAGAGACCCAGTACTTC

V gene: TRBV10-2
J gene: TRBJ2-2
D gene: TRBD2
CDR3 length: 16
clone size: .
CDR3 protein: CASNPRLAQNTGELFF
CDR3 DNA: TGCGCCAGCAATCCGAGACTAGCGCAGAACACCGGGGAGCTGTTTTTT

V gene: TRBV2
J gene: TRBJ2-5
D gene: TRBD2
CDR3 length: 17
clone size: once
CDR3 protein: CASRKGLAGGGQETQYF
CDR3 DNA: TGTGCCAGCAGGAAGGGACTAGCGGGAGGAGGGCAAGAGACCCAGTACTTC

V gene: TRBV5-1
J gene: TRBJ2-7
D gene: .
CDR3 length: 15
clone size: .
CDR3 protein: CASSLVVGLSYEQYF
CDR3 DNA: TGCGCCAGCAGCTTGGTTGTGGGACTGTCCTACGAGCAGTACTTC

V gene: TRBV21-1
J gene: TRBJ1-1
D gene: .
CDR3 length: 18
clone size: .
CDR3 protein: CASSKNGTGYGWDTEAFF
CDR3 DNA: TGTGCCAGCAGCAAAAACGGGACAGGGTATGGATGGGACACTGAAGCTTTCTTT

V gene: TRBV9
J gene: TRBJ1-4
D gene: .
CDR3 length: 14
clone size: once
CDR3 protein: CASSVRGTNEKLFF
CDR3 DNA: TGTGCCAGCAGCGTACGGGGGACTAATGAAAAACTGTTTTTT

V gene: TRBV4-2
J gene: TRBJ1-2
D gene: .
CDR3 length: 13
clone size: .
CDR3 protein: CASSLDGLRGYTF
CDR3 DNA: TGTGCCAGCAGCTTGGACGGGCTCAGGGGCTACACCTTC